These T cell receptor beta chains were read from a single sample in a study of T-cell memory formation after mild COVID-19. TCRdb independently ran MiXCR on the 5' RACE reads; one entry per CDR3 protein. This table holds under 550,000 distinct CDR3 sequences, more than 15% found once. Sequenced: PBMCs or a T cell subset sorted from them (not recorded which). These receptor sequences come from a man between 18 and 29 years old who had mild COVID-19 (a few samples of this study predate the infection). Cell type and time point are not known. CDR3s include the opening cysteine and the closing phenylalanine or tryptophan. D genes are given only for firm matches. Size is omitted from some rows. Given values are once, few, many or a class for expanded clones.

d_gene: .
v_gene: TRBV5-5
j_gene: TRBJ2-6
abundance: many
CDR3aa: CASSHARLAEANVLTF
CDR3nt: TGTGCCAGCAGCCATGCCCGACTGGCAGAGGCCAACGTCCTGACTTTC

d_gene: .
v_gene: TRBV12-3/TRBV12-4
j_gene: TRBJ2-3
abundance: many
CDR3aa: CASSLLSDTQYF
CDR3nt: TGTGCCAGCAGCTTATTATCAGATACGCAGTATTTT

d_gene: .
v_gene: TRBV7-8
j_gene: TRBJ1-5
abundance: few
CDR3aa: CASSLGGGGWPQHF
CDR3nt: TGTGCCAGCAGCTTAGGAGGGGGGGGCTGGCCCCAGCATTTT

d_gene: .
v_gene: TRBV7-2
j_gene: TRBJ1-5
abundance: many
CDR3aa: CASSPGVDQPQHF
CDR3nt: TGTGCCAGCAGCCCAGGGGTCGATCAGCCCCAGCATTTT

d_gene: TRBD1
v_gene: TRBV2
j_gene: TRBJ1-5
abundance: .
CDR3aa: CASSGDRVGQPQHF
CDR3nt: TGTGCCAGCAGCGGCGACAGGGTCGGTCAGCCCCAGCATTTT

d_gene: TRBD2
v_gene: TRBV7-6
j_gene: TRBJ2-3
abundance: .
CDR3aa: CASSSSTSGGITDTQYF
CDR3nt: TGTGCCAGCAGCTCTTCGACTAGCGGGGGGATCACAGATACGCAGTATTTT

d_gene: .
v_gene: TRBV12-3/TRBV12-4
j_gene: TRBJ1-2
abundance: few
CDR3aa: CASSSRGVPPYGYTF
CDR3nt: TGTGCCAGCAGTTCCCGGGGGGTCCCTCCCTATGGCTACACCTTC

d_gene: .
v_gene: TRBV27
j_gene: TRBJ2-2
abundance: many
CDR3aa: CASSLFAYNTGELFF
CDR3nt: TGTGCCAGCAGTTTATTTGCTTATAACACCGGGGAGCTGTTTTTT

d_gene: .
v_gene: TRBV12-3/TRBV12-4
j_gene: TRBJ1-5
abundance: .
CDR3aa: CASSTKGFSNQPQHF
CDR3nt: TGTGCCAGCAGTACAAAAGGGTTTAGCAATCAGCCCCAGCATTTT

d_gene: TRBD1
v_gene: TRBV27
j_gene: TRBJ2-5
abundance: .
CDR3aa: CASSLGTAQYF
CDR3nt: TGTGCCAGCAGTTTAGGGACAGCCCAGTACTTC

d_gene: .
v_gene: TRBV12-3/TRBV12-4
j_gene: TRBJ1-1
abundance: .
CDR3aa: CASSFSGFGTEAFF
CDR3nt: TGTGCCAGCAGTTTTTCAGGGTTCGGCACTGAAGCTTTCTTT

d_gene: .
v_gene: TRBV11-2
j_gene: TRBJ2-5
abundance: once
CDR3aa: CASSLEGTATQYF
CDR3nt: TGTGCCAGCAGCTTAGAGGGTACCGCGACCCAGTACTTC

d_gene: TRBD1
v_gene: TRBV3-1
j_gene: TRBJ2-1
abundance: .
CDR3aa: CASSRRDRVNEQFF
CDR3nt: TGTGCCAGCAGCCGCCGGGACAGGGTTAATGAGCAGTTCTTC

d_gene: TRBD1
v_gene: TRBV5-1
j_gene: TRBJ2-3
abundance: once
CDR3aa: CASSDRGNTQYF
CDR3nt: TGCGCCAGCAGCGACAGGGGTAATACGCAGTATTTT

d_gene: .
v_gene: TRBV3-1
j_gene: TRBJ2-3
abundance: few
CDR3aa: CASSQVLTDTQYF
CDR3nt: TGTGCCAGCAGCCAAGTCTTAACAGATACGCAGTATTTT

d_gene: TRBD2
v_gene: TRBV5-1
j_gene: TRBJ2-2
abundance: .
CDR3aa: CASKLLAGGRHTGELFF
CDR3nt: TGCGCCAGCAAACTACTAGCGGGGGGGCGACACACCGGGGAGCTGTTTTTT

d_gene: TRBD1
v_gene: TRBV12-3/TRBV12-4
j_gene: TRBJ2-2
abundance: .
CDR3aa: CASSSRQGYAGELFF
CDR3nt: TGTGCCAGCAGTTCCCGACAGGGATACGCCGGGGAGCTGTTTTTT

d_gene: .
v_gene: TRBV9
j_gene: TRBJ2-2
abundance: few
CDR3aa: CASSVEAMNTGELFF
CDR3nt: TGTGCCAGCAGCGTCGAGGCAATGAACACCGGGGAGCTGTTTTTT

d_gene: .
v_gene: TRBV30
j_gene: TRBJ1-2
abundance: .
CDR3aa: CAWSVQGYGYTF
CDR3nt: TGTGCCTGGAGTGTACAAGGCTATGGCTACACCTTC

d_gene: .
v_gene: TRBV20-1
j_gene: TRBJ1-5
abundance: few
CDR3aa: CSARADSSNQPQHF
CDR3nt: TGCAGTGCTAGGGCGGACAGTAGCAATCAGCCCCAGCATTTT

d_gene: TRBD1
v_gene: TRBV5-1
j_gene: TRBJ2-7
abundance: .
CDR3aa: CASSLAGGDEQYF
CDR3nt: TGCGCCAGCAGCTTGGCAGGGGGCGATGAGCAGTACTTC

d_gene: .
v_gene: TRBV30
j_gene: TRBJ1-1
abundance: .
CDR3aa: CAWSVLNTEAFF
CDR3nt: TGTGCCTGGAGTGTCTTGAACACTGAAGCTTTCTTT

d_gene: .
v_gene: TRBV7-2
j_gene: TRBJ1-2
abundance: many
CDR3aa: CASSLRGGGSGGYTF
CDR3nt: TGTGCCAGCAGCTTACGGGGCGGGGGGAGTGGTGGCTACACCTTC

d_gene: TRBD1
v_gene: TRBV15
j_gene: TRBJ2-5
abundance: many
CDR3aa: CATSRDKPGGETQYF
CDR3nt: TGTGCCACCAGCAGAGATAAACCAGGGGGAGAGACCCAGTACTTC

d_gene: .
v_gene: TRBV18
j_gene: TRBJ2-3
abundance: many
CDR3aa: CASSPAYGESTDTQYF
CDR3nt: TGTGCCAGCTCCCCGGCCTACGGGGAAAGCACAGATACGCAGTATTTT

d_gene: TRBD2
v_gene: TRBV7-3
j_gene: TRBJ2-3
abundance: .
CDR3aa: CASSPSGSGGPVDTQYF
CDR3nt: TGTGCCAGCAGCCCAAGTGGTAGCGGGGGGCCTGTAGATACGCAGTATTTT

d_gene: .
v_gene: TRBV4-1
j_gene: TRBJ1-1
abundance: .
CDR3aa: CASSQEFWANTEAFF
CDR3nt: TGCGCCAGCAGCCAAGAATTTTGGGCGAACACTGAAGCTTTCTTT

d_gene: TRBD1
v_gene: TRBV28
j_gene: TRBJ1-1
abundance: few
CDR3aa: CASSRPGQGDTEAFF
CDR3nt: TGTGCCAGCAGTCGACCGGGACAGGGAGACACTGAAGCTTTCTTT

d_gene: .
v_gene: TRBV3-1
j_gene: TRBJ1-5
abundance: .
CDR3aa: CASSQDLGPPPRPQHF
CDR3nt: TGTGCCAGCAGCCAAGATCTGGGGCCCCCTCCGCGGCCCCAGCATTTT

d_gene: .
v_gene: TRBV5-1
j_gene: TRBJ2-1
abundance: many
CDR3aa: CASSLDGVGNEQFF
CDR3nt: TGCGCCAGCAGCTTGGACGGGGTCGGGAATGAGCAGTTCTTC

d_gene: .
v_gene: TRBV5-1
j_gene: TRBJ2-2
abundance: many
CDR3aa: CASSLEGIGELFF
CDR3nt: TGCGCCAGCAGCTTGGAAGGGATCGGGGAGCTGTTTTTT

d_gene: TRBD2
v_gene: TRBV12-3/TRBV12-4
j_gene: TRBJ2-7
abundance: .
CDR3aa: CASSRIAGESYEQYF
CDR3nt: TGTGCCAGCAGCAGGATAGCGGGGGAGTCCTACGAGCAGTACTTC

d_gene: .
v_gene: TRBV6-5
j_gene: TRBJ2-5
abundance: .
CDR3aa: CASSYSIQGGETQYF
CDR3nt: TGTGCCAGCAGTTACTCGATTCAGGGAGGAGAGACCCAGTACTTC

d_gene: TRBD1
v_gene: TRBV7-9
j_gene: TRBJ1-1
abundance: .
CDR3aa: CASSSDRGRIRPTEAFF
CDR3nt: TGTGCCAGCAGTTCCGACAGGGGGCGGATAAGACCGACTGAAGCTTTCTTT